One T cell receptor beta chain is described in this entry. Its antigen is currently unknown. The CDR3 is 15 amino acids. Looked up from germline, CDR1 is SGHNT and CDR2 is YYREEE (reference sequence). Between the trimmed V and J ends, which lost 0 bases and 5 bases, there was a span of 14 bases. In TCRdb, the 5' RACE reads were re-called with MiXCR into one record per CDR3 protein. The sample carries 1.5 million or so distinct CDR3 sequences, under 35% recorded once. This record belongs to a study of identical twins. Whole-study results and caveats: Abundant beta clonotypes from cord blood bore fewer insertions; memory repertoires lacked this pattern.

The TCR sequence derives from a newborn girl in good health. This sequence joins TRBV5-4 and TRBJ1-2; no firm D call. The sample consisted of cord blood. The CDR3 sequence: CASSLVTDVNYGYTF. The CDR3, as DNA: TGTGCCAGCAGCTTGGTGACCGACGTAAATTATGGCTACACCTTC. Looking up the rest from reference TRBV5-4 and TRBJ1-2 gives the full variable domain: ETGVTQSPTHLIKTRGQQVTLRCSSQSGHNTVSWYQQALGQGPQFIFQYYREEENGRGNFPPRFSGLQFPNYSSELNVNALELDDSALYLCASSLVTDVNYGYTFGSGTRLTVV.